The 9 T cell receptor beta chains below come from one sample, sequenced in a study of blood T cell repertoires in COVID-19. Assay: immunoSEQ multiplex PCR; the TCRdb copy retains only in-frame clones and omits some. Here the sample spans about 220,000 clones, about four fifths being singletons. What was sequenced was peripheral blood. The receptors stem from a woman between 55 and 75 years old with acute or convalescent COVID-19.

The chain recombines TRBV18 with TRBJ2-3; 11 bases line up with TRBD2. Looked up from germline, CDR1 is KGHSH and CDR2 is LQKENI. V lost 4 bases and J lost 4; bases outside the gene matches: 10. The CDR3 runs 17 residues. CDR3 region: CASSRNIQTSGADTQYF. The CDR3 DNA reads as TGTGCCAGCTCACGCAACATCCAGACTAGCGGGGCAGATACGCAGTATTTT.

V is TRBV2 and J is TRBJ1-2; 7 nucleotides match TRBD1. This CDR3 spans 16 amino acids. J gave up 1 base and V 11 bases, and 16 bases lay outside the gene matches. Germline lookup yields CDR1 SNHLY and CDR2 FYNNEI. The CDR3 sequence is CAGPDPGGPFNYGYTF. The CDR3 DNA is TGTGCCGGCCCGGATCCAGGGGGTCCCTTTAACTATGGCTACACCTTC.

This clone is a singleton in its sample. Other DNA sequences within the sample encode an identical CDR3. This chain joins TRBV19 and TRBJ1-1; D possibly corresponds to TRBD1 (5 bases). Trimming removed 3 bases at V and 8 bases at J, with 10 bases between. CDR1 and CDR2 from the germline V gene are LNHDA and SQIVND (reference sequence). This CDR3 is built from 12 residues. The CDR3 nucleotides read TGTGCCAGTAGTATGGGGCTTACCGAAGCTTTCTTT. It yields the protein CASSMGLTEAFF.

This clone was seen more than once but under ten times. This sequence joins TRBV27 and TRBJ1-6; TRBD1 agrees at 8 bases. Germline CDR1 is MNHEY and CDR2 is SMNVEV (reference sequence). V was pared by 1 base and J by 6 bases, with 5 bases of the junction left unmatched. This CDR3 comprises 16 residues. The CDR3 reads CASSLLPGQGNSPLHF. The CDR3, as DNA: TGTGCCAGCAGTTTATTGCCCGGACAGGGTAATTCACCCCTCCACTTT.

The chain is built from TRBV5-4 and TRBJ1-1; D uncertain. Germline CDR1 and CDR2: SGHNT and YYREEE (reference sequence). V lost 2 bases and J 3 bases, leaving 8 bases between the germline ends. The CDR3 extends over 13 amino acids. In DNA form, the CDR3 reads TGTGCCAGCAGCTTCAAATCGGACACTGAAGCTTTCTTT. Protein product: CASSFKSDTEAFF.

This sequence joins TRBV6-1 and TRBJ1-5, with 7 nucleotides matching TRBD1. Germline CDR1 reads MNHNS; CDR2 reads SASEGT. This CDR3 contains 14 residues. Unmatched junction bases numbered 1, after V lost 1 base and J lost 4 bases. The CDR3 DNA follows: TGTGCCAGCAGTGAAGGACAGGGAAATCAGCCCCAGCATTTT. This codes for CASSEGQGNQPQHF.

V gene TRBV6-5 combines with J gene TRBJ1-2, with D maybe TRBD1 (6 bases). Germline lookup yields CDR1 MNHEY and CDR2 SVGAGI. V was trimmed by 6 bases and J by 2 bases, leaving 10 bases between them. CDR3 length equals 13 residues. CDR3 nucleotide sequence: TGTGCCAGCAGGAAAACAGGGAACTATGGCTACACCTTC. Protein product: CASRKTGNYGYTF.

This clone occurred once. J is TRBJ2-5 and V is TRBV7-9, with TRBD2 identical over 10 bases. Germline CDR1 is SEHNR and CDR2 is FQNEAQ (reference sequence). The CDR3 has 15 residues. V was clipped by 0 bases and J by 4 bases; unmatched bases: 2. CDR3 residues: CASSLALAGVETQYF. CDR3 DNA sequence: TGTGCCAGCAGCTTAGCCCTAGCGGGGGTAGAGACCCAGTACTTC.

This clone came up a few times. The chain is built from TRBV14 and TRBJ1-1; 8 bases align to TRBD1. The V gene end was trimmed by 6 bases and the J gene end by 6 bases; junction bases not matched to a gene: 9. This CDR3 comprises 14 residues. CDR1 is SGHDN and CDR2 is FVKESK in the germline V gene. CDR3: CASRRQGARAEAFF. DNA for the CDR3: TGTGCCAGCAGGCGCCAGGGGGCTAGGGCTGAAGCTTTCTTT.